Below are 22 T cell receptor beta chains sequenced from a single sample in a study of beta chain features in type 1 diabetes. Investigators reverse transcribed all isolated RNA, so they sequenced expressed TCRB transcripts. Measured with immunoSEQ multiplex PCR; TCRdb has only the in-frame clones, and not every one. Found here are about 130,000 clones, around 8.7% of them singletons; the top ten hold roughly 0.69%. Sequencing used central memory CD4+ T cells from blood. The origin of the receptors is a man aged 18 to 30 in good health.

This chain joins TRBV7-9 and TRBJ2-7, with 11 nucleotides matching TRBD1. V shed 5 bases, J shed 7 bases, and the junction held 7 bases outside the gene matches. CDR1 and CDR2 from the germline V gene are SEHNR and FQNEAQ (reference sequence). This CDR3 is built from 14 residues. CDR3 sequence: CASSVGGQGEEQYF. The CDR3 DNA reads TGTGCCAGCAGCGTAGGGGGACAGGGGGAGGAGCAGTACTTC.

This clone was seen more than once but under ten times. The V gene is TRBV6-5, the J gene TRBJ2-7; 11 nucleotides align to TRBD1. CDR3 length equals 12 residues. The V and J ends lost 10 bases and 5 bases, in that order; junction bases with no gene match: 4. Germline V gene sequence: CDR1 MNHEY, CDR2 SVGAGI. CDR3 residues: CATRTGGNEQYF. The CDR3 region has the DNA TGTGCCACTAGGACAGGGGGCAACGAGCAGTACTTC.

This chain joins TRBV5-1 and TRBJ2-1; 8 bases are a match to TRBD2. The CDR3 consists of 14 residues. Germline CDR1 reads SGHRS; CDR2 reads YFSETQ. The trim removed 4 bases at V and 7 bases at J, leaving 7 bases unmatched. The CDR3 reads CASSPGGGTNEQFF. The CDR3 bases are TGCGCCAGCAGCCCCGGGGGGGGTACAAATGAGCAGTTCTTC.

This clone has a handful of counts. The gene calls are TRBV10-3 and TRBJ2-3; 14 bases map to TRBD2. The CDR3 consists of 16 residues. J gave up 7 bases and V 5 bases, and 8 bases lay outside the gene matches. CDR1 is ENHRY and CDR2 is SYGVKD in the germline V gene. In DNA form, the CDR3 reads TGTGCCATCAGTTCCGGGACTAGCGGGGGAGGGAATACGCAGTATTTT. It encodes CAISSGTSGGGNTQYF.

This clone was seen a handful of times. The same CDR3 also results from other DNA sequences found in this sample. The V call is TRBV29-1, the J call TRBJ1-5; 8 bases are shared with TRBD1. CDR1 is SQVTM, CDR2 ANQGSEA, per germline. CDR3 length: 13 residues. V gave up 4 bases and J gave up 3 bases; unmatched junction bases: 2. The CDR3 protein is CSVGGQVNQPQHF. Here the CDR3 DNA reads TGCAGCGTTGGGGGACAGGTCAATCAGCCCCAGCATTTT.

This clone turned up a few times. The V and J genes are TRBV6-5 and TRBJ2-2; 7 nucleotides match TRBD1. Germline V lookup: CDR1 MNHEY, CDR2 SVGAGI. The CDR3 totals 14 residues. With 6 bases clipped from V and 4 bases from J, the junction kept 5 bases outside the gene matches. CDR3 residues: CASSPTGTTGELFF. The CDR3 coding sequence is TGTGCCAGCAGCCCGACAGGGACCACCGGGGAGCTGTTTTTT.

This clone was counted only a few times. This sequence joins TRBV5-4 and TRBJ2-7, with 9 bases lining up with TRBD2. In germline, CDR1 is SGHNT, CDR2 YYREEE (reference sequence). The CDR3 loop spans 15 amino acids. V lost 0 bases, J lost 2 bases, and 3 bases stayed unmatched. The CDR3 DNA is TGTGCCAGCAGCTTGGCGGGCGGGGGGGCCTACGAGCAGTACTTC. Residues: CASSLAGGGAYEQYF. Based on the CDR3 plus reference TRBV5-4 and TRBJ2-7, the full variable domain is ETGVTQSPTHLIKTRGQQVTLRCSSQSGHNTVSWYQQALGQGPQFIFQYYREEENGRGNFPPRFSGLQFPNYSSELNVNALELDDSALYLCASSLAGGGAYEQYFGPGTRLTVT.

This clone has just a few counts. The chain employs TRBV5-1 and TRBJ2-2, with 11 bases that match TRBD1. Germline assignment: CDR1 SGHRS and CDR2 YFSETQ. V shed 4 bases, J shed 7 bases, and the junction held 6 bases outside the gene matches. The CDR3 is 15 residues long. The CDR3 coding sequence is TGCGCCAGCAGCGGAGGACAGGGGGCAATCGGGGAGCTGTTTTTT. Translated: CASSGGQGAIGELFF.

This chain connects TRBV7-2 to TRBJ2-1; 9 nucleotides line up with TRBD1. The V and J ends lost 5 bases and 3 bases, in that order; junction bases with no gene match: 5. CDR1 is SGHTA, CDR2 FQGNSA, per germline. This CDR3 has 15 amino acids. DNA of the CDR3: TGTGCCAGCAGCCGTCGGACAGGGGACTACAATGAGCAGTTCTTC. Protein product: CASSRRTGDYNEQFF.

The chain has TRBV29-1 and TRBJ2-1; 7 nucleotides line up with TRBD1. V shed 2 bases and J 0 bases; nucleotides not matched to a gene: 22. Germline V gives CDR1 SQVTM, CDR2 ANQGSEA. The CDR3 length is 21 residues. The CDR3 loop reads CSVEPVFFGQDLFSSYNEQFF. In DNA form, the CDR3 reads TGCAGCGTTGAACCCGTATTTTTTGGACAGGACCTATTTAGCTCCTACAATGAGCAGTTCTTC.

This clone was detected a few times. The gene calls are TRBV27 and TRBJ1-5; 10 nucleotides line up with TRBD1. Trimming removed 4 bases from V and 3 bases from J; junction bases left unmatched: 6. Germline assignment: CDR1 MNHEY and CDR2 SMNVEV (reference sequence). The CDR3 is made up of 16 amino acids. CDR3 bases: TGTGCCAGCAGTTCCTGGACAGGGGGAATCAATCAGCCCCAGCATTTT. Protein product: CASSSWTGGINQPQHF.

This clone was seen only a few times. The chain links TRBV6-5 to TRBJ1-1; D remains ambiguous. CDR1 and CDR2 (germline): MNHEY, SVGAGI. V was clipped by 2 bases and J by 1 base, with 14 bases between them. This CDR3 is built from 16 residues. In nucleotides, the CDR3 is TGTGCCAGCAGTTACACGTCATTCAACAAGAACACTGAAGCTTTCTTT. This translates into CASSYTSFNKNTEAFF.

The chain uses TRBV27 and TRBJ1-1; D perhaps matches TRBD1 (5 bases). CDR1 MNHEY and CDR2 SMNVEV come from the germline V gene (reference sequence). The CDR3 length is 16 residues. The V gene lost 3 bases and the J gene lost 1 base, with 15 bases spanning the gap. The CDR3 DNA follows: TGTGCCAGCAGTTTTTACCCGGGACTAGGGAACACTGAAGCTTTCTTT. Its protein product is CASSFYPGLGNTEAFF.

This clone appeared a single time. The rearrangement links TRBV11-2 to TRBJ2-7; 11 bases line up with TRBD2. The CDR3 extends over 17 amino acids. Germline-derived CDR1 and CDR2 are SGHAT and FQNNGV. J gave up 4 bases and V 0 bases, and 8 bases lay outside the gene matches. The CDR3 DNA is TGTGCCAGCAGCTTAGATTTTACGGCTAGCGGGGGGTACGAGCAGTACTTC. Encoded protein: CASSLDFTASGGYEQYF. The complete variable domain, with remaining parts taken from reference TRBV11-2 and TRBJ2-7, reads EAGVAQSPRYKIIEKRQSVAFWCNPISGHATLYWYQQILGQGPKLLIQFQNNGVVDDSQLPKDRFSAERLKGVDSTLKIQPAKLEDSAVYLCASSLDFTASGGYEQYFGPGTRLTVT.

This rearrangement joins TRBV5-6 to TRBJ2-3; 7 bases are a match to TRBD2. Per germline, CDR1 SGHDT and CDR2 YYEEEE. CDR3 length: 15 residues. V shed 0 bases, J shed 0 bases, and the junction held 1 base outside the gene matches. In DNA form, the CDR3 reads TGTGCCAGCAGCTTGGGACTAGCTAGCACAGATACGCAGTATTTT. This codes for CASSLGLASTDTQYF.

A few counts support this clone. CDR3 DNA sequence: TGCGCCAGCAGCGGGACAGGGGACTATAATTCACCCCTCCACTTT. The encoded protein is CASSGTGDYNSPLHF. The chain couples TRBV5-1 to TRBJ1-6, with 10 bases identical to TRBD1. Germline CDR1 is SGHRS and CDR2 is YFSETQ. The CDR3 loop spans 15 amino acids. With V trimmed by 4 bases and J by 3 bases, 1 base remained unmatched.

In its sample, this clone was seen a few times. This sequence joins TRBV15 and TRBJ2-7; D unresolved. This CDR3 is built from 12 residues. V lost 1 base and J 4 bases, leaving 5 bases between the germline ends. From germline, CDR1 is LNHNV and CDR2 YYDKDF (reference sequence). CDR3 sequence (DNA): TGTGCCACCAGCAGAGCGGGTTACGAGCAGTACTTC. Its translation is CATSRAGYEQYF.

The V and J genes are TRBV6-5 and TRBJ2-2; tentatively, D is TRBD1 (5 bases). The CDR3 is made up of 15 amino acids. Germline values: CDR1 MNHEY, CDR2 SVGAGI. Trimming pared 4 bases from V and 6 bases from J, leaving 15 bases between. The CDR3 region is CASSFTTDLSGELFF. CDR3 coding DNA: TGTGCCAGCAGTTTTACGACAGATCTGTCCGGGGAGCTGTTTTTT.

The chain recombines TRBV11-2 with TRBJ2-3, with 7 bases fitting TRBD1. V trimming: 4 bases; J trimming: 0 bases; junction bases outside the gene matches: 1. This CDR3 has 14 residues. Per the germline V gene, CDR1 is SGHAT and CDR2 is FQNNGV. The CDR3 is CASSSDRSTDTQYF. DNA for the CDR3: TGTGCCAGCAGCTCGGACAGGAGCACAGATACGCAGTATTTT.

The table lists this clone with a few counts. The genes are TRBV5-1 and TRBJ2-5, with TRBD2 identical over 13 bases. Per the germline V gene, CDR1 is SGHRS and CDR2 is YFSETQ. The ends lost 4 bases at V and 4 bases at J; junction bases unmatched: 4. This CDR3 comprises 15 residues. Here the CDR3 reads CASSELAGGTETQYF. For the CDR3, the DNA is TGCGCCAGCAGCGAACTAGCGGGGGGGACAGAGACCCAGTACTTC.

This chain links TRBV7-2 with TRBJ1-2; 7 positions match TRBD1. This CDR3 spans 15 amino acids. V dropped 5 bases and J dropped 6; count of bases not matched to a gene: 12. The germline V gene encodes CDR1 SGHTA and CDR2 FQGNSA. The CDR3: CASSKGGYTVHGYTF. CDR3 in DNA: TGTGCCAGCAGCAAAGGGGGCTATACGGTCCATGGCTACACCTTC.

CDR3 DNA sequence: TGTGCCAGCAGCTATACAGGGGGCGGTGAGCAGTTCTTC. This encodes CASSYTGGGEQFF. V and J are TRBV9 and TRBJ2-1, with 9 bases lining up with TRBD1. Losses at the gene ends were 4 bases for V and 9 bases for J; bases not matched to a gene: 5. CDR1 and CDR2 (germline): SGDLS, YYNGEE. This CDR3 has 13 amino acids.